These 24 T cell receptor beta chains were all obtained from the same sample, sequenced in a study of T-cell memory formation after mild COVID-19. Each CDR3 protein gets one entry after TCRdb re-called the 5' RACE reads with MiXCR. The sample records 350,000 to 450,000 distinct CDR3 sequences, 20% to 25% being singletons. Input material: PBMCs or a T cell subset sorted from them (not recorded which). The receptors were sampled from an adult woman who had mild COVID-19 (a few samples of this study predate the infection). Cell type and time point are not known.

This clonotype has just a few counts. The V call is TRBV27, the J call TRBJ2-3; 7 bases align to TRBD1. Losses at the gene ends were 5 bases for V and 2 bases for J; bases not matched to a gene: 10. Germline CDR1 and CDR2: MNHEY and SMNVEV (reference sequence). This CDR3 comprises 16 residues. CDR3 protein: CASSRIEGQFTDTQYF. The CDR3 coding sequence is TGTGCCAGCAGTCGGATTGAGGGACAGTTCACAGATACGCAGTATTTT.

The chain uses TRBV20-1 and TRBJ1-2, with D hard to call. The CDR3 is 11 residues long. The V end was cut by 1 base, the J end by 8 bases, with 8 bases between. Germline V gives CDR1 DFQATT, CDR2 SNEGSKA (reference sequence). For the CDR3, the DNA is TGCAGTGCTAGAGTTCCCGCCGGCTACACCTTC. Protein: CSARVPAGYTF.

There are a few counts of this clonotype. V gene TRBV7-2 combines with J gene TRBJ2-5; 16 bases align to TRBD2. The V segment lost 2 bases and the J segment 4 bases; nucleotides outside the gene matches: 10. Germline CDR1 and CDR2: SGHTA and FQGNSA. The CDR3 is 19 amino acids. DNA of the CDR3: TGTGCCAGCAGCTTATCAGCGGGACTAGCGGGAGGGACGGGAGAGACCCAGTACTTC. It specifies CASSLSAGLAGGTGETQYF. Filled out from reference TRBV7-2 and TRBJ2-5, the complete variable domain reads GAGVSQSPSNKVTEKGKDVELRCDPISGHTALYWYRQSLGQGLEFLIYFQGNSAPDKSGLPSDRFSAERTGGSVSTLTIQRTQQEDSAVYLCASSLSAGLAGGTGETQYFGPGTRLLVL.

The chain recombines TRBV18 with TRBJ1-1, with 9 bases that match TRBD1. CDR3 length: 12 residues. With 7 bases clipped from V and 10 bases from J, the junction kept 7 bases outside the gene matches. Germline-derived CDR1 and CDR2 are KGHSH and LQKENI. The CDR3 bases are TGTGCCAGCTTTTACAGGGGGCGCGGAGCTTTCTTT. Translation gives CASFYRGRGAFF.

This rearrangement joins TRBV18 to TRBJ1-1; D is perhaps TRBD1 (5 bases). The germline V and J ends were trimmed by 4 bases and 9 bases, with 15 bases remaining between them. CDR1 and CDR2 from the germline V gene are KGHSH and LQKENI. This CDR3 comprises 13 residues. CDR3 region: CASSRLRDEKAFF. The DNA of the CDR3 is TGTGCCAGCTCACGGCTCCGGGACGAAAAAGCTTTCTTT.

This clonotype was counted a single time. This chain connects TRBV7-9 to TRBJ1-1; unclear D gene. The germline V and J ends were trimmed by 8 bases and 1 base, with 17 bases remaining between them. Per germline, CDR1 SEHNR and CDR2 FQNEAQ (reference sequence). The CDR3 sequence is 15 residues long. CDR3 sequence (DNA): TGTGCCAGCTCGCGGCTTTCCGGGAGGAACACTGAAGCTTTCTTT. This sequence encodes CASSRLSGRNTEAFF.

This clonotype was observed a few times. The gene calls are TRBV24-1 and TRBJ2-2; the D is unclear. The V gene's germline CDR1 is KGHDR and CDR2 SFDVKD. The V end lost 5 bases, the J end lost 5 bases, and 8 bases lay between the germline ends. This CDR3 has 13 amino acids. The CDR3 region has the DNA TGTGCCACCAGTGGAGCTTTTACCGGGGAGCTGTTTTTT. It codes for CATSGAFTGELFF.

The chain has TRBV2 and TRBJ1-1; D uncertain. Trimming removed 4 bases at V and 3 bases at J, with 15 bases between. The CDR3 spans 15 residues. CDR1 and CDR2 from the germline V gene are SNHLY and FYNNEI. In DNA form, the CDR3 reads TGTGCCAGCAGTGCGAAGGATTCGCGTCACACTGAAGCTTTCTTT. This codes for CASSAKDSRHTEAFF.

This sequence joins TRBV12-3 or TRBV12-4 and TRBJ2-7; D is tentatively TRBD1 or TRBD2 (5 bases each). This CDR3 is built from 16 residues. V lost 6 bases to trimming and J lost 2 bases, with 20 bases between them. For the CDR3, the DNA is TGTGCCAGCAGCCCCCGTGAGTCGGGACCTGCCTACGAGCAGTACTTC. It codes for CASSPRESGPAYEQYF.

This clonotype was recorded a few times. The chain uses TRBV9 and TRBJ2-2, with 7 bases aligning to TRBD2. The germline V gene has CDR1 SGDLS and CDR2 YYNGEE. This CDR3 region has 16 residues. V was clipped by 0 bases and J by 3 bases; unmatched bases: 5. This CDR3 reads CASSVGPSGYTGELFF. The CDR3 nucleotides read TGTGCCAGCAGCGTAGGTCCTAGCGGATACACCGGGGAGCTGTTTTTT.

J is TRBJ1-2 and V is TRBV7-9; D uncertain. Germline CDR1 reads SEHNR; CDR2 reads FQNEAQ (reference sequence). This CDR3 spans 15 amino acids. Trimming pared 1 base from V and 1 base from J, leaving 10 bases between. DNA of the CDR3: TGTGCCAGCAGCTTAGTGACGGGATTTAACTATGGCTACACCTTC. Translation gives CASSLVTGFNYGYTF.

The V and J genes are TRBV6-1 and TRBJ1-6; D unresolved. Per the germline V gene, CDR1 is MNHNS and CDR2 is SASEGT. The CDR3 loop spans 15 amino acids. V was shortened by 6 bases and J by 4 bases, with 13 bases between the two germline ends. The CDR3, as DNA: TGTGCCAGCAGAGACGGAATCCTATATAATTCACCCCTCCACTTT. Translation gives CASRDGILYNSPLHF.

This chain uses TRBV20-1 with TRBJ2-3; D gene uncertain. This CDR3 region has 14 residues. The V end was cut by 6 bases, the J end by 6 bases, with 19 bases between. Germline V gene data show CDR1 as DFQATT and CDR2 as SNEGSKA (reference sequence). This chain's CDR3 is CSAVRMGPGDTQYF. CDR3 DNA sequence: TGCAGTGCCGTAAGAATGGGTCCCGGGGATACGCAGTATTTT.

V gene TRBV4-1 combines with J gene TRBJ2-5; D not certain. This CDR3 is built from 14 residues. V was clipped by 4 bases and J by 4 bases, with 13 bases between them. CDR1 MGHRA and CDR2 YSYEKL come from the germline V gene. The CDR3 loop reads CASSPAALVETQYF. Here the CDR3 DNA reads TGCGCCAGCAGCCCTGCGGCGTTAGTAGAGACCCAGTACTTC.

The V call is TRBV18, the J call TRBJ2-7; 7 positions match TRBD1. J lost 2 bases, V lost 2 bases, and 6 bases had no gene match. This CDR3 has 15 residues. Germline CDR1 reads KGHSH; CDR2 reads LQKENI. The CDR3 loop is CASSPNRDRAYEQYF. The CDR3 DNA is TGTGCCAGCTCACCAAACCGGGACAGAGCCTACGAGCAGTACTTC.

This chain uses TRBV29-1 with TRBJ1-1, with D possibly matching TRBD1 (5 bases). This CDR3 region has 13 residues. The V end was cut by 4 bases, the J end by 1 base, with 10 bases between. CDR1 SQVTM and CDR2 ANQGSEA come from the germline V gene. CDR3 protein: CSVGPRGNTEAFF. CDR3 nucleotides: TGCAGCGTTGGCCCAAGGGGGAACACTGAAGCTTTCTTT.

The gene calls are TRBV9 and TRBJ2-5, with 9 bases matching TRBD2. The ends lost 1 base at V and 3 bases at J; junction bases unmatched: 7. Germline values: CDR1 SGDLS, CDR2 YYNGEE. The CDR3 has 16 amino acids. The CDR3 DNA is TGTGCCAGCAGCGTAAGATATAGCGGGGGTAAAGAGACCCAGTACTTC. Encoded protein: CASSVRYSGGKETQYF.

This clonotype has a handful of counts. The V and J genes are TRBV12-3 or TRBV12-4 and TRBJ1-2; 7 nucleotides match TRBD1. V was pared by 6 bases and J by 6 bases, with 13 bases of the junction left unmatched. The CDR3 is 15 amino acids. CDR3 in DNA: TGTGCCAGCAGCCCAGCTAGGGGGCGAGGGAATGGCTACACCTTC. It specifies CASSPARGRGNGYTF.

There are a few counts of this clonotype. The CDR3 coding sequence is TGCAGTGCGGGACGGAGTCCCTCTGGAAACACCATATATTTT. It encodes CSAGRSPSGNTIYF. The chain couples TRBV20-1 to TRBJ1-3; D possibly corresponds to TRBD1 (5 bases). This CDR3 has 14 residues. The germline V gene has CDR1 DFQATT and CDR2 SNEGSKA (reference sequence). Between the trimmed V and J ends, which lost 6 bases and 0 bases, there was a span of 12 bases.

This sequence joins TRBV7-8 and TRBJ2-7; D call uncertain. This CDR3 comprises 15 residues. Germline V CDR1 and CDR2: SGHVS, FQNEAQ. Trimming took off 1 base at V and 0 bases at J, with 10 bases between the two ends. The DNA for the CDR3 is TGTGCCAGCAGCTTAGACGGAGATAGCTCCTACGAGCAGTACTTC. Protein: CASSLDGDSSYEQYF.

This clonotype was recorded many times. The chain combines TRBV7-3 with TRBJ2-2; the match to TRBD1 covers 9 bases. After removal of 5 bases from V and 6 bases from J, the junction contained 4 bases not matched to a gene. The CDR3 runs 14 residues. Germline V lookup: CDR1 SGHTA, CDR2 FQGTGA. The CDR3 nucleotides read TGTGCCAGCAGCGACCGGGACAGGGCCGGGGAGCTGTTTTTT. This translates into CASSDRDRAGELFF. The full variable domain, its missing parts supplied by reference TRBV7-3 and TRBJ2-2, is GAGVSQTPSNKVTEKGKYVELRCDPISGHTALYWYRQSLGQGPEFLIYFQGTGAADDSGLPNDRFFAVRPEGSVSTLKIQRTERGDSAVYLCASSDRDRAGELFFGEGSRLTVL.

The rearrangement joins TRBV7-7 to TRBJ2-1; D not resolved. The CDR3 is made up of 13 amino acids. The V and J ends lost 5 bases and 6 bases respectively, with 11 bases between them. The germline CDR1 and CDR2 sequences are SSHAT and FNYEAQ (reference sequence). The CDR3 loop is CASSDGRFNEQFF. The DNA for the CDR3 is TGTGCCAGCAGCGACGGACGGTTCAATGAGCAGTTCTTC.

This rearrangement joins TRBV12-3 or TRBV12-4 to TRBJ2-2; 9 positions match TRBD2. CDR3 length: 17 residues. V shed 7 bases, J shed 5 bases, and the junction held 14 bases outside the gene matches. CDR3 DNA: TGTGCCAGCACCGAAAGGGCGGGAGGGCCTTATACCGGGGAGCTGTTTTTT. Its protein product is CASTERAGGPYTGELFF.

This clonotype was seen a handful of times. This sequence joins TRBV5-1 and TRBJ1-1; 7 nucleotides line up with TRBD1. Trimming at V came to 4 bases and at J to 10 bases, leaving 7 bases not matched to a gene. The CDR3 is made up of 12 amino acids. From germline, CDR1 is SGHRS and CDR2 YFSETQ. The CDR3 region has the DNA TGCGCCAGCAGCCTTAACAGGGGCGCAGCTTTCTTT. Its protein is CASSLNRGAAFF.